This T cell receptor (beta chain) comes out of a study of CD8 T cells in Susac syndrome. Study-wide findings and caveats: Acknowledgment was made by the study that its TCR sequencing and HLA analysis involved a relatively small number of individuals. The greatest CD8+ clonal expansion in Susac occurred in TEMRA cells and in active patients.

Sequencing of TCR beta was performed on blood CD8+ and CD4+ T cells. It was with random hexamers that roughly 0.5 to 1 ug RNA was reverse transcribed. TCRdb fed the immunoSEQ multiplex PCR reads into MiXCR, producing one record per CDR3 protein. The table shows about 130,000 distinct CDR3 sequences, with roughly 94% occurring only once. Germline-derived CDR1 and CDR2 are MNHEY and SMNVEV (reference sequence). V shed 4 bases and J 5 bases; nucleotides not matched to a gene: 6. CDR3 length equals 14 residues. As concerns this clonotype: Its antigen is still unknown.

This TCR came from a human donor with Susac syndrome. V gene TRBV27 combines with J gene TRBJ2-7, with TRBD1 matching over 9 bases. Material: CD8+ T cells from PBMCs. CDR3 DNA sequence: TGTGCCAGCAGTTACGGGACAGGGAGAAACGAGCAGTACTTC. Its translation: CASSYGTGRNEQYF.